Described below is a single TCR beta chain sequence and its context. Its cognate antigen is unknown. These data come from a study of CXCR3-negative and CXCR3-positive naive CD8 T cells. cDNA libraries for TRB were generated by 5' RACE incorporating UMI labels. Reprocessing the 5' RACE reads, TCRdb reports a single entry for every CDR3 protein and omits DNA. This sample's clone table lists over 70,000 distinct CDR3 sequences. Study-wide findings and caveats: TRBV-TRBJ usage was similar across naive CXCR3 subsets but distinct in memory cells. TRB CDR3s were more hydrophobic in CXCR3-positive than in CXCR3-negative naive cells. Most assays were run on fresh PBMCs (CXCR3 expression partially decreased after cryopreservation).

Germline V gene sequence: CDR1 ENHRY, CDR2 SYGVKD. The CDR3 covers 12 residues. Sequencing used naive CXCR3- CD8+ T cells from blood. Subset: CD45RO-CCR7+CD27+CD95- naive CD8+ T cells lacking CXCR3 (TNR3-). V is TRBV10-3 and J is TRBJ2-7; as DNA is missing, the TRBD2 call by TCRdb cannot be tested. This clonotype originated in a human donor in good health. Some clones in this sample may be carry-over from other donors' samples. The CDR3: CAIAGGAYEQYF.